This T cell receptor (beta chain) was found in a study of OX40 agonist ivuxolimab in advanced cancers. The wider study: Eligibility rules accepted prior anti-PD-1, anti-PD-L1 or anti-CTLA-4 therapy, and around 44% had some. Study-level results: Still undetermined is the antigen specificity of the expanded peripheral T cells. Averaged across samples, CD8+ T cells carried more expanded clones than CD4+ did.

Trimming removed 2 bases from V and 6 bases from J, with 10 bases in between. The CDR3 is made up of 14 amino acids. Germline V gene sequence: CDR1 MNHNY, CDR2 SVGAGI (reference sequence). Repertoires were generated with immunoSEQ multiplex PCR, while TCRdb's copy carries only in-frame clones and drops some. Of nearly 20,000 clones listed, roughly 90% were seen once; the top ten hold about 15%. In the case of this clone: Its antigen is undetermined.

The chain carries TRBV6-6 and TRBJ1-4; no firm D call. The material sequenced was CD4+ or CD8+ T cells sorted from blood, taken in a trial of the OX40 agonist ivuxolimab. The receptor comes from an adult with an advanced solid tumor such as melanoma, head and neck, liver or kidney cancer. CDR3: CASSYGFGDEKLFF. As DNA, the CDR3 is TGTGCCAGCAGTTACGGGTTCGGAGATGAAAAACTGTTTTTT.